This T cell receptor beta chain came from a study of cytomegalovirus exposure and HLA in healthy donors. To note about this clone: Antigen unknown.

Study-level results: Rare sequences made up most TCRs, while some public TCRs were found in many donors. In a later analysis, TCR beta V- and J-gene trimming was associated with a missense DCLRE1C variant.

A multiplex PCR was run with 60 Vbeta primers and 13 Jbeta primers. Produced via immunoSEQ multiplex PCR; TCRdb's table is partial and in-frame only. In the table there are around 110,000 clones, 75% of which are singletons. Germline CDR1 reads SEHNR; CDR2 reads FQNEAQ (reference sequence). The CDR3 has 15 residues. Trimming removed 0 bases from V and 6 bases from J, with 14 bases in between. The sample taken for sequencing was PBMCs. The receptor comes from a male donor in good health and CMV-seropositive. This chain links TRBV7-9 with TRBJ1-1; D perhaps matches TRBD1 (6 bases). The CDR3 DNA reads TGTGCCAGCAGCTTAGCGCGCACAGGGCGGTCTGAAGCTTTCTTT. Protein: CASSLARTGRSEAFF. The full variable domain, rest sourced from reference TRBV7-9 and TRBJ1-1, is DTGVSQNPRHKITKRGQNVTFRCDPISEHNRLYWYRQTLGQGPEFLTYFQNEAQLEKSRLLSDRFSAERPKGSFSTLEIQRTEQGDSAMYLCASSLARTGRSEAFFGQGTRLTVV.